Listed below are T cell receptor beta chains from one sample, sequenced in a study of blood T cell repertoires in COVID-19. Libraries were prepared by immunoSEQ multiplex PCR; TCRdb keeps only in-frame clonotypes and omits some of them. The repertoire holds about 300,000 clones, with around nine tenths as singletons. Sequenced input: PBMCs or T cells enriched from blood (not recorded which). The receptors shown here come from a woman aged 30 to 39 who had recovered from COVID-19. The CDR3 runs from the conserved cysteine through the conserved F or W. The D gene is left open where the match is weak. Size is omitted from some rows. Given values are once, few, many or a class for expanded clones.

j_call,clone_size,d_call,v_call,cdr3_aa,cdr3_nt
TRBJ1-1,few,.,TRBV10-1,CASSRGNTEAFF,TGCGCCAGCAGCAGGGGTAACACTGAAGCTTTCTTT
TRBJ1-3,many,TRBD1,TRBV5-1,CASSWGQGNSGNTIYF,TGCGCCAGCAGCTGGGGACAGGGGAACTCTGGAAACACCATATATTTT
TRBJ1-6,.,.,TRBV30,CAWSYSLRGSPLHF,TGTGCCTGGAGTTATAGTCTTCGGGGTTCACCCCTCCACTTT
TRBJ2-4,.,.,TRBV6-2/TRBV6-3,CASSYPRVSANIQYF,TGTGCCAGCAGTTACCCCAGGGTCTCCGCAAACATTCAGTACTTC
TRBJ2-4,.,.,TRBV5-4,CASSLGEVKNIQYF,TGTGCCAGCAGCTTGGGGGAGGTCAAAAACATTCAGTACTTC
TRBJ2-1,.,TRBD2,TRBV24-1,CATSDRVTSESYNEQFF,TGTGCCACCAGTGACCGAGTCACTAGCGAATCCTACAATGAGCAGTTCTTC
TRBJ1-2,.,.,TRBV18,CASSPDRGYGYTF,TGTGCCAGCTCACCGGACCGGGGCTATGGCTACACCTTC
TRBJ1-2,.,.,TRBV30,CAWTVLYGYTF,TGTGCCTGGACCGTCCTCTATGGCTACACCTTC
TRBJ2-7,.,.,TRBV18,CASSPQQGYEQYF,TGTGCCAGCTCACCACAACAGGGCTACGAGCAGTACTTC
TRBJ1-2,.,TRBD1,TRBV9,CASSPTPDRASGYTF,TGTGCCAGCAGCCCCACCCCCGACAGGGCTAGTGGCTACACCTTC
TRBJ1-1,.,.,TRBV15,CATSKKTGLNTEAFF,TGTGCCACCAGCAAGAAAACAGGACTGAACACTGAAGCTTTCTTT
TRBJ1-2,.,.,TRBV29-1,CSVDGQATGYTF,TGCAGCGTTGATGGGCAGGCCACCGGCTACACCTTC
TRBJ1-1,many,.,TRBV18,CASSPLPLQGKNTEAFF,TGTGCCAGCTCACCCTTGCCGCTACAGGGTAAGAACACTGAAGCTTTCTTT
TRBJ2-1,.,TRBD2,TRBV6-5,CASSPGLAGDEQFF,TGTGCCAGCAGCCCCGGACTAGCGGGGGATGAGCAGTTCTTC
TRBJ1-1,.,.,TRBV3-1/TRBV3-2,CASSQDQFTEAFF,TGTGCCAGCAGCCAAGATCAGTTCACTGAAGCTTTCTTT
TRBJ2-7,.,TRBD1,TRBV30,CAWSVGGPYEQYF,TGTGCCTGGAGTGTAGGGGGCCCCTACGAGCAGTACTTC